The 10 T cell receptor beta chains listed next were all sequenced from one sample in a study of cytomegalovirus exposure and HLA in healthy donors. The PCR had 60 Vbeta and 13 Jbeta primers. Libraries were prepared by immunoSEQ multiplex PCR; TCRdb keeps only in-frame clonotypes and omits some of them. The repertoire holds 270,000 or so clones, with around nine tenths as singletons. Sequenced material: PBMCs. These receptors were obtained from a girl aged 2-10 years in good health and CMV-seronegative.

The CDR3 region is CASSLQPGGSTDTQYF. CDR3 nucleotide sequence: TGTGCCAGCAGCTTGCAGCCCGGGGGGAGCACAGATACGCAGTATTTT. The chain recombines TRBV5-6 with TRBJ2-3; TRBD2 aligns across 7 bases. CDR1 is SGHDT, CDR2 YYEEEE, per germline. The CDR3 runs to 16 residues. The trim removed 1 base at V and 0 bases at J, leaving 5 bases unmatched.

The V and J genes are TRBV15 and TRBJ1-5; no reliable D call. V was pared by 5 bases and J by 4 bases, with 12 bases between. From germline, CDR1 is LNHNV and CDR2 YYDKDF (reference sequence). The CDR3 consists of 14 residues. In nucleotides, the CDR3 is TGTGCCACCAGCCCGGACGGAGGAAATCAGCCCCAGCATTTT. Its translation: CATSPDGGNQPQHF.

The chain links TRBV5-6 to TRBJ1-5, with no clear D. CDR1 SGHDT and CDR2 YYEEEE come from the germline V gene. V lost 3 bases and J 3 bases, leaving 16 bases between the germline ends. CDR3 length equals 16 residues. The chain's CDR3 is CASSSTGSSYNQPQHF. The CDR3 bases are TGTGCCAGCAGCTCTACGGGGTCTTCCTACAATCAGCCCCAGCATTTT.

The gene calls are TRBV5-4 and TRBJ2-5; 7 nucleotides align to TRBD1. The CDR3 is 14 amino acids. V lost 2 bases and J lost 5; bases outside the gene matches: 6. CDR1 and CDR2 (germline): SGHNT, YYREEE (reference sequence). As DNA, the CDR3 is TGTGCCAGCAGCTTTGAGGGGGCGAGGGAGACCCAGTACTTC. Encoded protein: CASSFEGARETQYF.

V usage is TRBV28 and J usage is TRBJ2-7, with 7 nucleotides matching TRBD1. J gave up 2 bases and V 6 bases, and 7 bases lay outside the gene matches. This CDR3 region has 14 residues. Germline CDR1 reads MDHEN; CDR2 reads SYDVKM. This CDR3 reads CASSPDRMPYEQYF. CDR3 DNA sequence: TGTGCCAGCAGCCCGGACAGGATGCCCTACGAGCAGTACTTC. The full variable domain, in which reference TRBV28 and TRBJ2-7 provide the parts outside the CDR3, is DVKVTQSSRYLVKRTGEKVFLECVQDMDHENMFWYRQDPGLGLRLIYFSYDVKMKEKGDIPEGYSVSREKKERFSLILESASTNQTSMYLCASSPDRMPYEQYFGPGTRLTVT.

This clone occurred once. The J gene is TRBJ1-1, the V gene TRBV27; 7 bases agree with TRBD1. J was trimmed by 8 bases and V by 3 bases; bases with no gene match: 9. Germline assignment: CDR1 MNHEY and CDR2 SMNVEV (reference sequence). The CDR3 runs 14 residues. DNA for the CDR3: TGTGCCAGCAGTTTCCACCGACAGGGAGGCGAAGCTTTCTTT. Translation: CASSFHRQGGEAFF.

The chain links TRBV20-1 to TRBJ2-5; D remains ambiguous. CDR1 DFQATT and CDR2 SNEGSKA come from the germline V gene (reference sequence). Trimming cost V 7 bases and J 2 bases, with 5 bases left between them. This CDR3 comprises 10 residues. The CDR3 is CSERQETQYF. In DNA form, the CDR3 reads TGCAGTGAACGGCAAGAGACCCAGTACTTC.

The chain has TRBV11-1 and TRBJ2-3; TRBD2 might be the D (5 bases). Germline loops: CDR1 SGHAT, CDR2 FQDESV (reference sequence). Trimming pared 3 bases from V and 1 base from J, leaving 8 bases between. This CDR3 is 14 amino acids long. This CDR3 reads CASSFVGGTDTQYF. CDR3 sequence (DNA): TGTGCCAGCAGCTTCGTCGGGGGCACAGATACGCAGTATTTT. Full variable domain (remainder filled in from reference TRBV11-1 and TRBJ2-3): EAEVAQSPRYKITEKSQAVAFWCDPISGHATLYWYRQILGQGPELLVQFQDESVVDDSQLPKDRFSAERLKGVDSTLKIQPAELGDSAMYLCASSFVGGTDTQYFGPGTRLTVL.

The chain employs TRBV6-1 and TRBJ1-6, with D unclear. Germline V CDR1 and CDR2: MNHNS, SASEGT. The V end lost 0 bases, the J end lost 4 bases, and 4 bases lay between the germline ends. The CDR3 runs 14 residues. This CDR3 is CASSEAGYNSPLHF. The CDR3 DNA sequence: TGTGCCAGCAGTGAAGCCGGGTATAATTCACCCCTCCACTTT.

The chain uses TRBV7-2 and TRBJ2-2; a possible D gene is TRBD2 (5 bases). V lost 3 bases and J lost 5, with 7 bases in between. The germline CDR1 and CDR2 sequences are SGHTA and FQGNSA. CDR3 length: 13 amino acids. CDR3 in amino acids: CASSLGRTGELFF. The CDR3 bases are TGTGCCAGCAGCTTGGGGAGAACCGGGGAGCTGTTTTTT.